Each of the 9 T cell receptor beta chains below was sequenced from the same sample in a study of blood T cell repertoires in COVID-19. Libraries were prepared by immunoSEQ multiplex PCR; TCRdb keeps only in-frame clonotypes and omits some of them. The sample holds about 200,000 clones; 80% to 90% are singletons and the top ten take 3.5% to 4.5%. The sample was PBMCs or T cells enriched from blood (not recorded which). The source is a woman aged 35 to 49 with acute COVID-19.

J is TRBJ2-7 and V is TRBV5-4, with D tentatively TRBD2 (6 bases). The CDR3 covers 14 residues. CDR1 and CDR2 from the germline V gene are SGHNT and YYREEE (reference sequence). The ends were cut back, 5 bases at V and 0 bases at J, with 12 bases in the middle. DNA of the CDR3: TGTGCCAGCAGACCTGGGACTGACTCCTACGAGCAGTACTTC. It yields the protein CASRPGTDSYEQYF.

The V call is TRBV6-4, the J call TRBJ2-1; TRBD2 matches 8 bases. Germline assignment: CDR1 MRHNA and CDR2 SNTAGT. This CDR3 region has 16 residues. V was pared by 7 bases and J by 4 bases, with 12 bases of the junction left unmatched. CDR3 sequence: CASNPGGGSGYNEQFF. As DNA, the CDR3 is TGTGCCAGCAACCCCGGCGGGGGGAGTGGGTACAATGAGCAGTTCTTC.

CDR3 region: CASSLGGGNTEAFF. The CDR3 DNA is TGCGCCAGCAGCTTAGGGGGTGGGAACACTGAAGCTTTCTTT. The gene calls are TRBV5-1 and TRBJ1-1; the D gene is possibly TRBD1 (6 bases). This CDR3 has 14 amino acids. The germline gives CDR1 SGHRS, CDR2 YFSETQ. V lost 2 bases, J lost 1 base, and 9 bases lay in between.

The chain links TRBV7-9 to TRBJ2-3; D call uncertain. The CDR3 totals 15 residues. V lost 5 bases, J lost 1 base, and 13 bases lay in between. In germline, CDR1 is SEHNR, CDR2 FQNEAQ (reference sequence). CDR3 in amino acids: CASSPSSSRTDTQYF. In DNA form, the CDR3 reads TGTGCCAGCAGCCCCTCAAGTAGCCGCACAGATACGCAGTATTTT.

This chain connects TRBV19 to TRBJ1-6; 8 nucleotides align to TRBD1. Germline CDR1 and CDR2: LNHDA and SQIVND (reference sequence). With V trimmed by 3 bases and J by 6 bases, 4 bases remained unmatched. The CDR3 spans 15 residues. For the CDR3, the DNA is TGTGCCAGTAGTATCGGAGGACAGGGTAATTCACCCCTCCACTTT. Protein: CASSIGGQGNSPLHF.

The chain has TRBV10-3 and TRBJ2-1, with a weak D call TRBD1 (6 bases). The V gene lost 0 bases and the J gene lost 8 bases, with 11 bases spanning the gap. The CDR3 runs to 14 residues. CDR1 is ENHRY and CDR2 is SYGVKD in the germline V gene. The CDR3 DNA reads as TGTGCCATCAGTGAGTCGGCAGGGGCTTATGAGCAGTTCTTC. Translated: CAISESAGAYEQFF.

V usage is TRBV7-2 and J usage is TRBJ1-2, with 8 positions matching TRBD1. J lost 4 bases, V lost 5 bases, and 6 bases had no gene match. CDR1 SGHTA and CDR2 FQGNSA come from the germline V gene. The CDR3 has 14 residues. The CDR3 nucleotides are TGTGCCAGCAGCGGGGGACAGGTCCTCTATGGCTACACCTTC. It codes for CASSGGQVLYGYTF.

This clone was observed a few times. The chain combines TRBV20-1 with TRBJ1-5; D possibly corresponds to TRBD1 (5 bases). CDR1 is DFQATT and CDR2 is SNEGSKA in the germline V gene (reference sequence). Trimming removed 3 bases from V and 1 base from J, with 10 bases in between. The CDR3 is 14 amino acids. CDR3 protein: CSASTAGSNQPQHF. The CDR3 nucleotides read TGCAGTGCTAGTACTGCAGGGAGCAATCAGCCCCAGCATTTT.

This sequence joins TRBV6-2 or TRBV6-3 and TRBJ2-3, with 9 positions matching TRBD1. The junction had 3 bases not matched to a gene; V was cut back by 5 bases and J by 3 bases. Germline V gives CDR1 MNHEY, CDR2 SVGEGT. This CDR3 contains 14 residues. CDR3 bases: TGTGCCAGCAGTCACAGGGGGCGAACAGATACGCAGTATTTT. This encodes CASSHRGRTDTQYF.